The present TCR beta chain was sequenced within a study of blood T cell repertoires in COVID-19. Study details: Sources were T cells, B-cell-depleted T cells, or PBMCs; the material itself was cDNA or gDNA.

Assay used: immunoSEQ multiplex PCR; TCRdb lists only in-frame clones, some missing. Seen here are fewer than 300,000 clones, around 82% observed once, and the top ten hold less than 10%. The CDR3 is 14 residues long. V shed 7 bases, J shed 4 bases, and the junction held 7 bases outside the gene matches. Germline V gene data show CDR1 as MNHEY and CDR2 as SVGEGT. This receptor was obtained from a human donor in a cohort sampled during active COVID-19. The chain carries TRBV6-2 or TRBV6-3 and TRBJ1-2, with 9 bases lining up with TRBD1. Sample: peripheral blood. The CDR3 DNA follows: TGTGCCAGCACCCCAGACAGGGGGACCTATGGCTACACCTTC. Translation gives CASTPDRGTYGYTF.